The entry below describes one T cell receptor beta chain. Its antigen is as yet unknown. Germline CDR1 is LNHDA and CDR2 is SQIVND (reference sequence). The V end was cut by 3 bases, the J end by 6 bases, with 9 bases between. This CDR3 is 12 amino acids long. An assay was performed, and its level was deep. This table comes from immunoSEQ multiplex PCR, and its TCRdb copy is limited to in-frame clones, with some not included. In the table there are about 1,500,000 clones, approximately 97% of which are singletons. This sample was included in a study of shared clonotypes between healthy human individuals. Study observations and caveats: For naive CD4 cells, approximately 4.7% of clonotypes were shared across a few donors. Sampling used blood alone; tissue repertoires probably differ.

Sequencing was performed on naive CD4+ T cells sorted from blood. Subset given: CD45RA+ positively selected. This chain links TRBV19 with TRBJ2-7; D may be TRBD2 (5 bases). The receptor's source is a young man in good health. CDR3 residues: CASSILRGEQYF. CDR3 DNA sequence: TGTGCCAGTAGTATCCTACGGGGCGAGCAGTACTTC.